This TCR beta chain was recovered during a study of T cell changes during pregnancy in multiple sclerosis. TCRdb's copy holds only in-frame clones and misses some; the assay was immunoSEQ multiplex PCR. The sample holds about 59,000 clones, 93% seen once. The germline V gene encodes CDR1 LNHDA and CDR2 SQIVND (reference sequence). There are 14 residues in the CDR3. V was pared by 6 bases and J by 8 bases, with 7 bases of the junction left unmatched. Material: CD4+ T cells from peripheral blood mononuclear cells, obtained before pregnancy. This chain links TRBV19 with TRBJ1-4; 9 bases match TRBD1. This TCR came from a female donor with multiple sclerosis, enrolled in a pregnancy study. The CDR3 sequence: CASRGQGAGEKLFF. CDR3 DNA sequence: TGTGCCAGTAGGGGACAGGGAGCCGGCGAAAAACTGTTTTTT.